This TCR delta chain emerged from a study of gamma-delta T cells after stem cell transplantation. Remarks on this clone: One end of the junction is discordant with germline, which a read error may explain. This sample also contains other DNA sequences that code for the same CDR3.

TCRdb called clones anew from the RT-PCR reads with CATT. Found here are more than 3,500 delta-chain clones, 15% to 20% of them singletons; the top ten hold approximately 4.8%. CDR1 and CDR2 from the germline V gene are TSWWSYY and QGS. The CDR3 length is 20 residues. What was sequenced was gamma-delta T cells. The receptor was isolated from a human donor. It is not recorded whose cells these are; they may come from a transplant donor. The chain links TRDV1 to TRDJ1, with 7 bases fitting TRDD2. The CDR3 sequence is CALGERNSYLDGPHTDKLIF. The CDR3 DNA reads as TGTGCTCTTGGGGAACGGAATTCCTACCTAGATGGGCCCCACACCGATAAGCTCATCTTT.